Listed below are T cell receptor beta chains from one sample, sequenced in a study of shared clonotypes between healthy human individuals. The table came from immunoSEQ multiplex PCR; TCRdb's copy has only in-frame clones and leaves some out. The data show about 2.2 million clones, approximately 92% seen once. Sample: naive CD8+ T cells from PBMCs. The receptors were gathered from a young man in good health. Some clones in this sample may be carry-over from other donors' samples. The CDR3 runs from the conserved cysteine through the conserved F or W.

length,V,J,CDR3
15,TRBV27,TRBJ2-3,CASSPVVGYTDTQYF
13,TRBV11-1,TRBJ1-1,CASSSREGTEAFF
14,TRBV29-1,TRBJ2-7,CSVSWSPAAYEQYF
16,TRBV27,TRBJ2-1,CASSSQGGRSYNEQFF
14,TRBV29-1,TRBJ2-2,CSVVYQANTGELFF
16,TRBV5-4,TRBJ2-7,CASSPLGQEVTHEQYF
16,TRBV27,TRBJ1-4,CASSLVTGELGEKLFF
15,TRBV7-2,TRBJ1-6,CASSLAGGLRSPLHF
14,TRBV27,TRBJ2-7,CASRPLAGQYEQYF
11,TRBV29-1,TRBJ1-1,CSVERNTEAFF
13,TRBV14,TRBJ1-5,CASSQDRGQPQHF
18,TRBV28,TRBJ2-7,CASSFPTELAGGLYEQYF
14,TRBV5-1,TRBJ2-1,CASSRNVGSDEQFF
15,TRBV6-5,TRBJ2-3,CASSAGTSGSDTQYF
15,TRBV19,TRBJ1-5,CASSSMGYSNQPQHF
15,TRBV5-6,TRBJ1-5,CASSLMGASNQPQHF
16,TRBV2,TRBJ2-3,CASSEIGNSVTDTQYF
14,TRBV28,TRBJ2-3,CASSLGLASDTQYF
16,TRBV6-1,TRBJ1-5,CASSAFTGVGDQPQHF
13,TRBV5-4,TRBJ1-1,CACKDSLNTEAFF
17,TRBV19,TRBJ2-7,CASSIDLKVAENYEQYF
13,TRBV6-5,TRBJ2-7,CASSDRYSYEQYF